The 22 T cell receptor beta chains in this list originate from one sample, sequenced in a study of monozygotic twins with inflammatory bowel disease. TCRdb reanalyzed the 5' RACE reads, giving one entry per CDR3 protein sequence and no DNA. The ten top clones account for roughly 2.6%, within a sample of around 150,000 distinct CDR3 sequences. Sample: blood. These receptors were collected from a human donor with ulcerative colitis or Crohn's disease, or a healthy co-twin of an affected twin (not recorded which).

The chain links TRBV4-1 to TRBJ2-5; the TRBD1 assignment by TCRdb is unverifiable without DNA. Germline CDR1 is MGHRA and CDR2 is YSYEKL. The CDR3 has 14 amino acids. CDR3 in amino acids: CASSQVPGAGTQYF.

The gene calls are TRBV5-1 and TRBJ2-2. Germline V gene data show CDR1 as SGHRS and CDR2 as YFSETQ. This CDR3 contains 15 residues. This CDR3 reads CASSLAGRRTGELFF.

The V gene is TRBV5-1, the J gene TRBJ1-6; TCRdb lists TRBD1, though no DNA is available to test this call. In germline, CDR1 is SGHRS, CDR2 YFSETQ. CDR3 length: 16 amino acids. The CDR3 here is CASSALQGGTNSPLHF.

CDR3 sequence reads: CSANGGNYGYTF. This rearrangement joins TRBV20-1 to TRBJ1-2. This CDR3 spans 12 amino acids. Germline V gene data show CDR1 as DFQATT and CDR2 as SNEGSKA (reference sequence).

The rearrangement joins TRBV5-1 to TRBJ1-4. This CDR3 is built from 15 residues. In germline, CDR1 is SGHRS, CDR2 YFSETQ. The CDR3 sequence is CASSPSLGANEKLFF.

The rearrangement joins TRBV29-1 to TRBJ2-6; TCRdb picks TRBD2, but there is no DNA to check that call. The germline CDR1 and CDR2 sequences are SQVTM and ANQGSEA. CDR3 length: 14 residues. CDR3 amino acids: CSVEGGAGANVLTF. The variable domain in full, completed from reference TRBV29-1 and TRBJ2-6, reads SAVISQKPSRDICQRGTSLTIQCQVDSQVTMMFWYRQQPGQSLTLIATANQGSEATYESGFVIDKFPISRPNLTFSTLTVSNMSPEDSSIYLCSVEGGAGANVLTFGAGSRLTVL.

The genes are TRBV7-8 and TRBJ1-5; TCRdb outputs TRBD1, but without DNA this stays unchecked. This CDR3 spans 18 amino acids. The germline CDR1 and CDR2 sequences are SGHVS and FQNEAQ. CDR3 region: CASSDLLKNRDRDQPQHF. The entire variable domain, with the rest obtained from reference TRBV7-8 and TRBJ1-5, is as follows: GAGVSQSPRYKVAKRGQDVALRCDPISGHVSLFWYQQALGQGPEFLTYFQNEAQLDKSGLPSDRFFAERPEGSVSTLKIQRTQQEDSAVYLCASSDLLKNRDRDQPQHFGDGTRLSIL.

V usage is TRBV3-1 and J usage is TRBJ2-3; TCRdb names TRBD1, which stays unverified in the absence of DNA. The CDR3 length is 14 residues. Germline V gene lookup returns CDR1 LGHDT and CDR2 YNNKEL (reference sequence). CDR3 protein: CASSQGGGSDTQYF.

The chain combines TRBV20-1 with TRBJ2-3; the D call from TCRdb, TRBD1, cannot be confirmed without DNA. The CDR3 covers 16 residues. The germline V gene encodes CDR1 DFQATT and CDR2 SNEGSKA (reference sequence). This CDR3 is CSASPGGPQFTDTQYF.

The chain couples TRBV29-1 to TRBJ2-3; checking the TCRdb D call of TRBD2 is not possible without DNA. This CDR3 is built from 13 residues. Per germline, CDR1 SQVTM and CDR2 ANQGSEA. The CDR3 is CSVAGGFRATQYF.

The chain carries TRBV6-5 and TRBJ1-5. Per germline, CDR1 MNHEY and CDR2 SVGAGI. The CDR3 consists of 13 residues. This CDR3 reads CASRRNPNQPQHF.

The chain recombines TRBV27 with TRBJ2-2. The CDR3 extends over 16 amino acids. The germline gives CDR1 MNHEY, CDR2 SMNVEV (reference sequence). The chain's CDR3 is CASSPRQSANTGELFF.

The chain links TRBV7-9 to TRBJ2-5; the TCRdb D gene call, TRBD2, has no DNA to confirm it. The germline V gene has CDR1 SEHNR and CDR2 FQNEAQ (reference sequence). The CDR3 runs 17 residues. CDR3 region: CASRPGLVLSGWETQYF.

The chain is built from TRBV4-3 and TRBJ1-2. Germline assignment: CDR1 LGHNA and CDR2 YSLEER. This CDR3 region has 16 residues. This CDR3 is CASSPLVGGGDYGYTF.

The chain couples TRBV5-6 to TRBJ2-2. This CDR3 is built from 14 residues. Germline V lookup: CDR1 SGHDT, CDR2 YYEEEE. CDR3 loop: CASSSGQNTGELFF.

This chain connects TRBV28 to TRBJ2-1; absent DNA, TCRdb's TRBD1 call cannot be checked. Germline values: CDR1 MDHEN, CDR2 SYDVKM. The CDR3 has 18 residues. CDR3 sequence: CASSLEGVGIGTYNEQFF. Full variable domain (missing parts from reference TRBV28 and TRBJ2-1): DVKVTQSSRYLVKRTGEKVFLECVQDMDHENMFWYRQDPGLGLRLIYFSYDVKMKEKGDIPEGYSVSREKKERFSLILESASTNQTSMYLCASSLEGVGIGTYNEQFFGPGTRLTVL.

The CDR3 here is CASSPTRGPGELFF. The chain combines TRBV5-4 with TRBJ2-2; TCRdb outputs TRBD1, but without DNA this stays unchecked. This CDR3 spans 14 amino acids. Looked up from germline, CDR1 is SGHNT and CDR2 is YYREEE (reference sequence).

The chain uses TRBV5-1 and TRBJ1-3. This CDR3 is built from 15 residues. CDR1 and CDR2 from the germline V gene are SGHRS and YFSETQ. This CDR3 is CASSPTEDRGNTIYF. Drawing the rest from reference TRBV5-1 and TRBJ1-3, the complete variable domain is KAGVTQTPRYLIKTRGQQVTLSCSPISGHRSVSWYQQTPGQGLQFLFEYFSETQRNKGNFPGRFSGRQFSNSRSEMNVSTLELGDSALYLCASSPTEDRGNTIYFGEGSWLTVV.

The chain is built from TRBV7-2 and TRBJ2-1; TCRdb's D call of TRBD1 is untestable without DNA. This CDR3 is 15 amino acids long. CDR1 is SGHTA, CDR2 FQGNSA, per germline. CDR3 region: CASRRDRVSYNEQFF.

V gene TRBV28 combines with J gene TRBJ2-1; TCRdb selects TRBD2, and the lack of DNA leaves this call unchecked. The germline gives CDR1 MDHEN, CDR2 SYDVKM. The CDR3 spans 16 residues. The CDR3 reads CASPPPGKSSYNEQFF. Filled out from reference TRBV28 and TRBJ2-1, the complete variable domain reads DVKVTQSSRYLVKRTGEKVFLECVQDMDHENMFWYRQDPGLGLRLIYFSYDVKMKEKGDIPEGYSVSREKKERFSLILESASTNQTSMYLCASPPPGKSSYNEQFFGPGTRLTVL.

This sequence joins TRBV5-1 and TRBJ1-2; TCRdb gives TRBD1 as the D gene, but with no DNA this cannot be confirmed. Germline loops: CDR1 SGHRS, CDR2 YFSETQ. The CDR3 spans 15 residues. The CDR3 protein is CASSLRQAANYGYTF.

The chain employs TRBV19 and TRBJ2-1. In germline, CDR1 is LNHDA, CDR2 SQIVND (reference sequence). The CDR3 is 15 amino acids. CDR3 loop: CASSLPASVYNEQFF.